This T cell receptor (beta chain) was sequenced for a study of blood T cell repertoires in COVID-19. In the study overall: Sources were T cells, B-cell-depleted T cells, or PBMCs; the material itself was cDNA or gDNA.

This clone was picked up one time. In the authors' methods: Reference gene primer amplification gave nucleated cell count estimates. Sequencing used immunoSEQ multiplex PCR; TCRdb keeps in-frame clones, though not all of them. V and J calls and clone size are those listed in that table; D and trimming were worked out from the DNA. The table lists 50,000 to 75,000 clones, approximately 80% of them singletons. V gave up 0 bases and J gave up 5 bases, with 14 bases separating them. The CDR3 contains 15 residues. The germline gives CDR1 SGHDT, CDR2 YYEEEE. The material sequenced was peripheral blood. The TCR sequence derives from a woman aged 80 or over with active or convalescent COVID-19. The rearrangement uses TRBV5-6 and TRBJ1-2, with a weak D call TRBD1 (5 bases). The DNA of the CDR3 is TGTGCCAGCAGCTTGGCTGGACGGGGGACTTATGGCTACACCTTC. As protein: CASSLAGRGTYGYTF.